Listed below are T cell receptor beta chains from one sample, sequenced in a study of graft-versus-host responses after intestinal transplantation. Here immunoSEQ multiplex PCR was the method, and the copy in TCRdb shows in-frame clones only, minus some. The sample carries around 96,000 clones, 80% to 95% recorded once. The specimen comprised PBMCs, sampled about 440 days after intestinal transplant. Receptor source: a human patient who received an intestinal transplant, so some T cells may come from the graft donor. The CDR3 runs from the conserved cysteine through the conserved F or W. The D gene is left open where the match is weak. The size of a clone is reported for some rows only, either as once, few or many, or as a class for expanded clones.

clone_size d_call j_call v_call cdr3_aa cdr3_nt
NA NA TRBJ1-3 TRBV7-8 CASSLAPRQEFSGNTIYF TGTGCCAGCAGCTTAGCTCCCCGACAGGAGTTTTCTGGAAACACCATATATTTT
NA TRBD1 TRBJ2-7 TRBV5-5 CASSGGTGLVYEQYF TGTGCCAGCAGCGGGGGGACAGGGCTCGTCTACGAGCAGTACTTC
NA TRBD1 TRBJ1-1 TRBV27 CASSSHDRGRTEAFF TGTGCCAGCAGTAGTCATGACAGGGGTCGTACTGAAGCTTTCTTT
few NA TRBJ1-1 TRBV10-3 CAIRKGSDNTEAFF TGTGCCATCAGGAAGGGATCAGATAACACTGAAGCTTTCTTT
NA NA TRBJ1-2 TRBV6-5 CASSPGRDYGYTF TGTGCCAGCAGCCCGGGCCGAGACTATGGCTACACCTTC
NA TRBD1 TRBJ1-6 TRBV5-6 CASSWGQKYNSPLHF TGTGCCAGCAGCTGGGGACAGAAATATAATTCACCCCTCCACTTT
few NA TRBJ2-7 TRBV6-5 CASSYQQESYEQYF TGTGCCAGCAGTTACCAACAGGAGTCCTACGAGCAGTACTTC
NA NA TRBJ1-2 TRBV20-1 CSASWGPGTF NA
NA TRBD1 TRBJ2-1 TRBV5-1 CASGARGTYNEQFF TGCGCCAGCGGAGCCAGGGGGACCTACAATGAGCAGTTCTTC
NA TRBD1 TRBJ2-7 TRBV13 CASSPGTGPLLEQYF TGTGCCAGCAGCCCCGGGACAGGGCCCCTCCTCGAGCAGTACTTC
large NA TRBJ1-6 TRBV13 CASSLRSSYNSPLHF TGTGCCAGCAGCCTTAGGAGCTCCTATAATTCACCCCTCCACTTT
NA NA TRBJ1-1 TRBV7-9 CASSFGAGTEAFF TGTGCCAGCAGCTTTGGGGCTGGGACTGAAGCTTTCTTT
NA TRBD1 TRBJ2-7 TRBV5-1 CASRTEQGYEQYF TGCGCCAGCAGAACAGAACAGGGGTACGAGCAGTACTTC
NA NA TRBJ2-5 TRBV7-9 CASSLSGTQYF TGTGCCAGCAGCTTATCGGGGACCCAGTACTTC
NA NA TRBJ1-1 TRBV12-5 CASGPLGMNTEAFF TGTGCTAGTGGCCCTCTGGGGATGAACACTGAAGCTTTCTTT
NA TRBD1 TRBJ2-5 TRBV11-2 CASSPGGQGLSETQYF TGTGCCAGCAGCCCAGGGGGACAGGGGTTGTCAGAGACCCAGTACTTC
NA NA TRBJ2-2 TRBV9 CASSVGGGGTGELFF TGTGCCAGCAGCGTAGGTGGGGGTGGCACCGGGGAGCTGTTTTTT
NA NA TRBJ1-1 TRBV7-2 CASSYDGNTEAFF TGTGCCAGCAGCTACGACGGGAACACTGAAGCTTTCTTT
NA NA TRBJ1-2 TRBV29-1 CSPQGRGSGYTF TGCAGCCCCCAGGGGCGGGGGTCCGGCTACACCTTC
NA NA TRBJ2-7 TRBV5-6 CASSLETSYEQYF TGTGCCAGCAGCCTGGAGACCTCCTACGAGCAGTACTTC
once NA TRBJ1-5 TRBV5-6 CASSLGDNQPQHF TGTGCCAGCAGCTTAGGGGACAATCAGCCCCAGCATTTT
NA NA TRBJ1-1 TRBV29-1 CSVDRYTEAFF TGCAGCGTTGATAGGTACACTGAAGCTTTCTTT
NA NA TRBJ1-1 TRBV9 CASSVNAGNTEAFF TGTGCCAGCAGCGTAAATGCAGGCAACACTGAAGCTTTCTTT
once NA TRBJ2-7 TRBV29-1 CSVETMTDYEQYF TGCAGCGTTGAGACCATGACAGACTACGAGCAGTACTTC
NA NA TRBJ2-5 TRBV7-3 CASSFSPTETQYF TGTGCCAGCAGCTTTAGCCCCACAGAGACCCAGTACTTC
NA NA TRBJ1-2 TRBV10-3 CAIWGVTPYGYTF TGTGCCATCTGGGGGGTAACGCCCTATGGCTACACCTTC
NA TRBD1 TRBJ2-1 TRBV13 CASTTTGGGRNEQFF TGTGCCAGCACCACGACAGGGGGCGGTCGGAATGAGCAGTTCTTC
NA NA TRBJ1-4 TRBV19 CASSQTPTEKLFF TGTGCCAGTTCGCAAACCCCGACAGAAAAACTGTTTTTT
NA NA TRBJ2-7 TRBV19 CASSIGRGSYEQYF TGTGCCAGTAGTATAGGCAGGGGAAGCTACGAGCAGTACTTC
NA NA TRBJ1-2 TRBV5-1 CASSLAGPGANYGYTF TGCGCCAGCAGCTTGGCGGGGCCAGGGGCAAACTATGGCTACACCTTC
NA NA TRBJ2-2 TRBV13 CASSPGLPSYTGELFF TGTGCCAGCAGCCCTGGCCTTCCTTCTTACACCGGGGAGCTGTTTTTT